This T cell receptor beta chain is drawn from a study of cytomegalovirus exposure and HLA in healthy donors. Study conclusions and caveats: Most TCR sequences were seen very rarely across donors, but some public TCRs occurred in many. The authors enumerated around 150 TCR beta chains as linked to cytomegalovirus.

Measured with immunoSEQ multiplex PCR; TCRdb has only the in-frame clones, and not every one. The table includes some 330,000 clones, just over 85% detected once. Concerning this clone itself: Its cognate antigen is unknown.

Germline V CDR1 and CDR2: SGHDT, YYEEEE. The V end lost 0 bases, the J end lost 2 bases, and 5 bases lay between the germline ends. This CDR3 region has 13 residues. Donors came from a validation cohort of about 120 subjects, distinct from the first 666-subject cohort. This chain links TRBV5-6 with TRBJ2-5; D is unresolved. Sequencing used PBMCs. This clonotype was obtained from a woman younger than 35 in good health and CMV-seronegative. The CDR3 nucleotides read TGTGCCAGCAGCTTGGTAGAACAAGAGACCCAGTACTTC. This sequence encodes CASSLVEQETQYF.